Below are 4 T cell receptor beta chains sequenced from a single sample in a study of tumor-infiltrating lymphocytes in primary liver carcinoma. Extraction of RNA together with DNA used roughly 20-32 mg of unsorted bulk tissue. TCR beta cDNA came from approximately 0.55 ug total RNA, primed with a constant-region primer. Three nested multiplex PCR rounds, a slightly modified ARM-PCR, produced the libraries for TCR beta. Use of TRBV1-TRBV30 forward primers with a C-beta reverse primer characterized the first two PCR rounds, which lasted 10 cycles each. One entry per CDR3 protein, called by TCRdb with MiXCR from the multiplex PCR reads. The table has 55,000 to 65,000 distinct CDR3 sequences, approximately 70% seen once. The sample taken for sequencing was liver tumor tissue from sampling region 2. Specified subset: tumor region T2, inferior pole. The receptors originated from a man aged 35 to 55 with primary liver carcinoma and hepatitis B virus infection.

The chain has TRBV29-1 and TRBJ1-1; D unclear. Germline V CDR1 and CDR2: SQVTM, ANQGSEA. V lost 7 bases and J 0 bases, leaving 12 bases between the germline ends. The CDR3 runs to 13 residues. The CDR3 sequence is CSALRDLNTEAFF. The CDR3 coding sequence is TGCAGCGCCCTACGAGACCTGAACACTGAAGCTTTCTTT.

The rearrangement links TRBV7-9 to TRBJ2-3, with 12 bases lining up with TRBD1. V was clipped by 9 bases and J by 8 bases; unmatched bases: 12. CDR3 length equals 15 residues. CDR1 and CDR2 from the germline V gene are SEHNR and FQNEAQ (reference sequence). The DNA of the CDR3 is TGTGCCAGTAGCGGGACAGGGGGCGGCGAGGGTACGCAGTATTTT. It specifies CASSGTGGGEGTQYF.

This clonotype is a singleton in its sample. The V call is TRBV11-1, the J call TRBJ2-7, with TRBD1 as a possible D gene (6 bases). This CDR3 contains 13 residues. Germline V gives CDR1 SGHAT, CDR2 FQDESV (reference sequence). Trimming removed 10 bases from V and 1 base from J, with 14 bases in between. The CDR3 sequence is CAIRGKRSYEQYF. CDR3 DNA: TGTGCCATTAGGGGGAAGCGATCCTACGAGCAGTACTTC.

This clonotype was seen once. At one boundary the junction diverges from the germline segment, which might be a read error. The rearrangement joins TRBV11-2 to TRBJ1-4; D gene uncertain. The CDR3 spans 16 residues. The germline V gene encodes CDR1 SGHAT and CDR2 FQNNGV. CDR3 in amino acids: CVSSEAPGGTNAKLFF. The CDR3, as DNA: TGTGTCAGCAGCGAGGCTCCAGGAGGAACAAATGCAAAACTGTTTTTT.